This note documents a single T cell receptor beta chain sequence. Its binding antigen is unknown. There are no base qualities to consult, and no much larger clone falls within one base. The sample belongs to a study of vaccination and CD4 T cells after COVID-19 (dated by TCRdb to between 2021 and 2024). Turning to the overall study: Every convalescent patient had a positive nasal swab PCR test for SARS-CoV-2, with mild disease in several patients and severe disease in one. Participants got two doses of the Pfizer-BioNTech BNT162b2 vaccine (n=8) or two doses of the Moderna mRNA-1273 vaccine (n=2). Control cultures used a CEFX viral epitope pool as positive control, an HIV-1 Nef peptide pool as negative control, or no peptide. For stimulating the cultures, overlapping spike peptide pools were used, derived from SARS-CoV-2 as well as from the common cold coronaviruses HCoV-NL63, HCoV-OC43 and HCoV-229E. Post-COVID blood samples from convalescent patients were collected a median of roughly 100 days after diagnosis, with a range of 35 to 161 days. Post-vaccine blood samples were taken a median of around 77 days after the second vaccine dose, with a range of roughly 14 to 250 days. In the convalescent cohort there were six males and four females, among whom were two Hispanic individuals, seven Caucasians, two Asians and one multiracial person. In fewer than 12 COVID-19 convalescent patients and a few infection-naive healthy vaccine recipients, researchers compared the spike-specific CD4+ TCR repertoire from before mRNA vaccination with the repertoire from after.

The method was PCR. TCR sequencing of DNA from cultured CD4+ T cells used the Oncomine TCR Beta short-read assay at the Johns Hopkins FTIC core. The QIAamp micro DNA kit was used to extract genomic DNA from the cultured CD4+ T cells. Oncomine TCR Beta libraries from cultured CD4+ T cells were pooled with unique dual indexes and sequenced on an Illumina iSeq 100. The original methods were these. Non-productive sequences were filtered out, and CDR3s that did not start with C, did not end with F or W, or were shorter than 7 amino acids were discarded. Antigen-specific clonotypes were identified with the MANAFEST web application by comparing peptide-stimulated wells with reference and other culture wells. An FDR below 0.05, an odds ratio above 5, and a productive frequency above 0.1% in at least two of three replicate wells were required for clones to be considered positive. A clonotype counted as cross-reactive if it showed significant expansion both in the SARS-CoV-2 spike wells and in at least one common cold coronavirus spike condition. CDR3 homology was assessed with Levenshtein distances (stringdist) and unrooted phylogenetic trees (ape) in R version 3.6.1. The public reads were quality trimmed at Q25 with fastp and then assembled into clones with MiXCR by TCRdb, keeping productive beta chains. Duplicate CDR3 protein sequences are folded into a single record with the most common DNA and genes. V and J calls and clone size were set by TCRdb, not the authors. This sample holds 9,500 to 15,000 distinct CDR3 sequences; around 40% were observed only once. Clones ranked in the top ten supply about 25% of the sample.

What the research found in general, with its limitations: An increase in the median number of SARS-CoV-2-reactive clonotypes from approximately 21 after infection to roughly 38 after vaccination was observed, but the change was not found to be significant. Relatively few convalescent patients were included in the study, and early timepoints after natural infection were not analyzed. In convalescent patients, a median approximately 89% of post-vaccine SARS-CoV-2-reactive clones were detected only after vaccination, suggesting vaccine-specific priming. Of the vaccine-specific clones found in convalescent patients, nearly all (304 of 307) were mono-reactive for SARS-CoV-2 spike instead of being cross-reactive with common cold coronaviruses.

Its CDR3 holds 15 amino acids, cysteine through phenylalanine. CDR3 DNA only is kept here, 45 bases in frame from base 1. According to the germline V gene, CDR1 reads MRHNA and CDR2 reads SNTAGT. Here V drops 5 bases and J drops 6 bases, and the junction holds 7 bases not matched to any gene. This sample's treatment or condition label indicates: approximately 10-day PBMC culture with coronavirus spike peptide pools or control peptides (ViraFEST assay). To expand antigen-specific T cells with peptide pools and then pick out the expanded clonotypes through TCR sequencing, the study relied on the ViraFEST assay. Positive SARS-CoV-2 PCR tests in the convalescent patients dated from March to December 2020, before Alpha, Beta and Delta variants emerged in the United States. Each well held millions of PBMCs cultured with around 10 ug/ml peptide pools in IMDM containing approximately 5% human AB serum and 9.5 to 10 IU/ml IL-2. On days 3 and 7, half of the culture medium was replaced with fresh IL-2-containing medium. CD4+ T cells were isolated after around 9 days of culture through negative selection using the EasySep CD4+ T cell isolation kit. Ficoll-Paque Plus gradient centrifugation was used to isolate PBMCs from whole blood, and the isolated PBMCs were then either used fresh or cryopreserved at -140C. Culture conditions were generally each tested in triplicate wells.

The sequence links TRBV6-4 to TRBJ2-3; 11 of the junction bases match TRBD2. The sequenced sample consisted of cultured CD4+ T cells from blood. The receptor's source is a human donor with COVID-19. CDR3 protein: CASSLTSGVEDTQYF. The DNA sequence is TGTGCCAGCAGTTTGACTAGCGGGGTGGAGGATACGCAGTATTTT.